This T cell receptor beta chain came from a study of shared T cell receptors in the human thymus. There are 12 residues in the CDR3. Looked up from germline, CDR1 is SNHLY and CDR2 is FYNNEI. V dropped 5 bases and J dropped 5 bases, with 9 bases sitting between them. The protocol was immunoSEQ multiplex PCR, while the TCRdb copy is restricted to in-frame clones and leaves out a portion. Here the sample spans roughly 710,000 clones, over 75% being singletons. These same records also appear under a second study, on human thymus T cells. Per that study: The sample donors, healthy Finnish infants, were having corrective surgery for congenital heart defects. Thymus tissue was removed during corrective cardiac surgery. The related literature has documented a marked overlap of thymic repertoires among unrelated individuals.

The receptor was derived from a girl in the first two years of life with a congenital heart defect. The rearrangement uses TRBV2 and TRBJ1-2; perhaps TRBD1 as D (5 bases). Specimen: thymocytes. The CDR3: CASSSGLYGYTF. In DNA, the CDR3 is TGTGCCAGCAGTTCGGGACTTTATGGCTACACCTTC.